This TCR beta chain stems from a study of post-analysis software for immune sequencing data. Only a few counts were recorded for this clonotype. Every TCR beta cDNA library bore unique molecular identifiers. In TCRdb, the PCR reads were re-called with MiXCR into one record per CDR3 protein. The sample shows roughly 620,000 distinct CDR3 sequences, about 44% of them seen only once. The TCR sequence derives from a girl under 18 with multiple sclerosis. The specimen sequenced was blood.

In nucleotides, the CDR3 is TGCAGTGCTCACCAAGTGGGGACTAGGTACGAGCAGTACTTC. This codes for CSAHQVGTRYEQYF. The V and J genes are TRBV20-1 and TRBJ2-7; 8 bases agree with TRBD2. Trimming removed 5 bases from V and 4 bases from J; junction bases left unmatched: 10. Germline CDR1 reads DFQATT; CDR2 reads SNEGSKA (reference sequence). The CDR3 is 14 residues long.